The entry below describes one TCR beta chain. The target antigen is unknown. The same CDR3 arises from other DNA sequences in this sample as well. None of the donors, who were healthy HIV-negative adults, had recently had acute infections or vaccinations. This specimen comes from a study of shared clonotypes between healthy human individuals. Study results and caveats: Inspection by rarefaction showed sorted-subset sequencing to be incomplete despite large depth. Measured sharing among donors was expected to vary with sequencing depth. Compared with clonotypes that all four donors shared, non-shared clonotypes had lower generation probabilities.

Measured with immunoSEQ multiplex PCR; TCRdb has only the in-frame clones, and not every one. The sample has 1.4 million or so clones; 97% to 99% are singletons. Trimming shortened V by 6 bases and J by 2 bases, and 10 bases separated the two germline ends. This CDR3 is built from 13 residues. Germline V lookup: CDR1 SEHNR, CDR2 FQNEAQ (reference sequence). This receptor was obtained from a man under 40 in good health. The specimen sequenced was naive CD4+ T cells sorted from blood. The subset: CD45RA+ positively selected. This chain joins TRBV7-9 and TRBJ2-5; D perhaps matches TRBD1 (6 bases). The CDR3 loop is CASSAQGQETQYF. The DNA of the CDR3 is TGTGCCAGCAGTGCTCAGGGGCAAGAGACCCAGTACTTC.